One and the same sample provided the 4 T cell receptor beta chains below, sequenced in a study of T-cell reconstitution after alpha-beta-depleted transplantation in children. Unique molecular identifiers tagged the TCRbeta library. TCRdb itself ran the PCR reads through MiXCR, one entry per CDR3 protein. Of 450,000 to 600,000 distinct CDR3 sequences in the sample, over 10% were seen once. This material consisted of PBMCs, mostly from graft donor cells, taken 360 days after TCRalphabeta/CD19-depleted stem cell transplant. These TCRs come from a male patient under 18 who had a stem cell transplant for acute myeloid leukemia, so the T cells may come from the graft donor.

The DNA for the CDR3 is TGTGCCAGCAGCCAGGGGGGACTAGCGGCGACATACCAAGAGACCCAGTACTTC. Protein: CASSQGGLAATYQETQYF. The chain recombines TRBV14 with TRBJ2-5; 11 nucleotides agree with TRBD2. CDR1 and CDR2 (germline): SGHDN, FVKESK. This CDR3 spans 18 amino acids. V shed 3 bases, J shed 0 bases, and the junction held 9 bases outside the gene matches.

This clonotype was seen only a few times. In DNA form, the CDR3 reads TGTGCCAGCTCACCACGGGGGGTCCAAGAGACCCAGTACTTC. Residues: CASSPRGVQETQYF. V usage is TRBV18 and J usage is TRBJ2-5, with TRBD2 as a possible D gene (6 bases). The V gene lost 1 base and the J gene lost 1 base, with 7 bases spanning the gap. Germline loops: CDR1 KGHSH, CDR2 LQKENI. This CDR3 comprises 14 residues.

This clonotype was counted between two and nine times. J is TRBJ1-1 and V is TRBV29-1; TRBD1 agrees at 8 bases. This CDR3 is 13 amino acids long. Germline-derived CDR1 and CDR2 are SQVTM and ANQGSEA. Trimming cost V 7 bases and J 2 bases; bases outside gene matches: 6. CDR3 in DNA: TGCAGCGGACGACAGGGGCACAACACTGAAGCTTTCTTT. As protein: CSGRQGHNTEAFF.

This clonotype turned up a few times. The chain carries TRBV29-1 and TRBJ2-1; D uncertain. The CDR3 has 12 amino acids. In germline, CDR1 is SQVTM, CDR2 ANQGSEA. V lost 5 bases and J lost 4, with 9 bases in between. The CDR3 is CSVRVLYNEQFF. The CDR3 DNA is TGCAGCGTTAGGGTCTTATACAATGAGCAGTTCTTC.